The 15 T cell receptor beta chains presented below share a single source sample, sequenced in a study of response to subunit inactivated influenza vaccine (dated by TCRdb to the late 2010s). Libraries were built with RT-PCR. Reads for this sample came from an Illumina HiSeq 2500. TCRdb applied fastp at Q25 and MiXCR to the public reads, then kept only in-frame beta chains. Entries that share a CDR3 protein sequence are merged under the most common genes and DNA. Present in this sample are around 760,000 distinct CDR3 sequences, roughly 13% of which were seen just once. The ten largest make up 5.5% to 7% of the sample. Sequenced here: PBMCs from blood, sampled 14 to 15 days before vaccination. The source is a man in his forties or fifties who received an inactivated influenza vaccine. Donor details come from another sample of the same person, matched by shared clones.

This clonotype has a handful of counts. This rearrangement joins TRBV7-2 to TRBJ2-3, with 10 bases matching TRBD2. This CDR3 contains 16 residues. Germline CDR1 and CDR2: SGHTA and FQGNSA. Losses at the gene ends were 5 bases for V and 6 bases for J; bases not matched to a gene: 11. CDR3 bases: TGTGCCAGCAGCCCAACATCGGCTAGCGGGAGTGATACGCAGTATTTT. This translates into CASSPTSASGSDTQYF. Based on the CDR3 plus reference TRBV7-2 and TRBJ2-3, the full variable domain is GAGVSQSPSNKVTEKGKDVELRCDPISGHTALYWYRQSLGQGLEFLIYFQGNSAPDKSGLPSDRFSAERTGGSVSTLTIQRTQQEDSAVYLCASSPTSASGSDTQYFGPGTRLTVL.

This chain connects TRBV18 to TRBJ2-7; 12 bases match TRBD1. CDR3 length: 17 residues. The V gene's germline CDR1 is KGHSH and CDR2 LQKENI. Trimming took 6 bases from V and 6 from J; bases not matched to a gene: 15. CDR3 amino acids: CASSRDRGRPKAFEQYF. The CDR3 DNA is TGTGCCAGCTCTCGGGACAGGGGGCGCCCGAAAGCTTTCGAGCAGTACTTC.

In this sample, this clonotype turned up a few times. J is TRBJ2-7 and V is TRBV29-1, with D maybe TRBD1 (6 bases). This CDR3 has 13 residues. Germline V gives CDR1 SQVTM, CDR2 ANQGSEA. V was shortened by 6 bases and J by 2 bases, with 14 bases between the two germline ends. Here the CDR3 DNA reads TGCAGCGTCGCCGGGACACTGACCTACGAGCAGTACTTC. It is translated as CSVAGTLTYEQYF.

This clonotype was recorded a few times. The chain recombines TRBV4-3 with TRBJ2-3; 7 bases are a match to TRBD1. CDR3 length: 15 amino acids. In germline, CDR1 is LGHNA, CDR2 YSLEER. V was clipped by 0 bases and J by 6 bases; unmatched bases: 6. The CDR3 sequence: CASSQEIARGDTQYF. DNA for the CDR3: TGCGCCAGCAGCCAAGAGATAGCCAGGGGGGATACGCAGTATTTT.

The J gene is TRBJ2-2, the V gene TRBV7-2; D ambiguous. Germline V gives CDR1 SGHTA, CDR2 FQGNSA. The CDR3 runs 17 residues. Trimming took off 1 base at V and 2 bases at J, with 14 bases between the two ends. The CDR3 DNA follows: TGTGCCAGCAGCTTAGGTTTCCTATCTGTTAACACCGGGGAGCTGTTTTTT. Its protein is CASSLGFLSVNTGELFF.

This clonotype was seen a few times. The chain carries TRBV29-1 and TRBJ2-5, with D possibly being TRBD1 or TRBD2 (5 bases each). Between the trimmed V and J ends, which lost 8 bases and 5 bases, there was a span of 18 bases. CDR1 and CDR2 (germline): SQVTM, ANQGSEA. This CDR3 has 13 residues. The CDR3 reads CSFRDGDGETQYF. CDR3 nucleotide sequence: TGCAGCTTTAGGGACGGAGATGGGGAGACCCAGTACTTC.

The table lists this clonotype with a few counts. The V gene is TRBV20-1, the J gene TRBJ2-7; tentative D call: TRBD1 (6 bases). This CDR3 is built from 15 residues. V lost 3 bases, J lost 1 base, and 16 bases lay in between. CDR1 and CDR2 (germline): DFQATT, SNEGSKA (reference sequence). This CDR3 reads CSARTTGLGSYEQYF. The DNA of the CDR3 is TGCAGTGCTAGGACCACAGGGCTAGGGTCCTACGAGCAGTACTTC.

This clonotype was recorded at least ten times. The CDR3 nucleotides are TGTGCCAGCAGCCAAGGGCAGTTCTCCTACAATGAGCAGTTCTTC. It is translated as CASSQGQFSYNEQFF. This sequence joins TRBV3-1 and TRBJ2-1; D call uncertain. V lost 1 base and J lost 0, with 7 bases in between. CDR1 and CDR2 from the germline V gene are LGHDT and YNNKEL (reference sequence). The CDR3 totals 15 residues.

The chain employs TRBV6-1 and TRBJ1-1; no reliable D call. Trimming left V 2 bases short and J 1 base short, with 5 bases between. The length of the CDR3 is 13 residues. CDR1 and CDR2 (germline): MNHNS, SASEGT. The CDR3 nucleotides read TGTGCCAGCAGTGAATCCAGGAACACTGAAGCTTTCTTT. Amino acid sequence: CASSESRNTEAFF.

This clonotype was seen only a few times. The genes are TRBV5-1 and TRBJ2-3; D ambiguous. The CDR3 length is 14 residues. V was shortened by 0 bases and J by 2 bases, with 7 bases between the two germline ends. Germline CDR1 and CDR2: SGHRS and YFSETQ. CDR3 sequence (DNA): TGCGCCAGCAGCTTGGACCCTATCACAGATACGCAGTATTTT. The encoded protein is CASSLDPITDTQYF.

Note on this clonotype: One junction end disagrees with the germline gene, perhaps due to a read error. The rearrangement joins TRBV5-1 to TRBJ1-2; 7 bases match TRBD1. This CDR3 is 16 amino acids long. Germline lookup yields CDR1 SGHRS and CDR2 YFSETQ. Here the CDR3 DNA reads TGCGACAGCAGCTTGGGTCTACAGGGGAACGACTATGGCTACACCTTC. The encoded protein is CDSSLGLQGNDYGYTF. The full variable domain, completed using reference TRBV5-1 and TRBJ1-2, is KAGVTQTPRYLIKTRGQQVTLSCSPISGHRSVSWYQQTPGQGLQFLFEYFSETQRNKGNFPGRFSGRQFSNSRSEMNVSTLELGDSALYLCDSSLGLQGNDYGYTFGSGTRLTVV.

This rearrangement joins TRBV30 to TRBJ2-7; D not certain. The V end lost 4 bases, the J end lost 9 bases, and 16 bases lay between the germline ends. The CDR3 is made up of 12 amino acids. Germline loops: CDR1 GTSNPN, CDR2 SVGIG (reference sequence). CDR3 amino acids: CAWTQSRLGQYF. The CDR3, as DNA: TGTGCCTGGACCCAGAGTCGTCTCGGGCAGTACTTC.

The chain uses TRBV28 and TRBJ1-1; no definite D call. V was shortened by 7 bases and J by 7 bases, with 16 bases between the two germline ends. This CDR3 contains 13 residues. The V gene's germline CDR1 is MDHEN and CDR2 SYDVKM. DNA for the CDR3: TGTGCCAGCATCCCCGGGCGGTATCTTGAAGCTTTCTTT. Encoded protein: CASIPGRYLEAFF. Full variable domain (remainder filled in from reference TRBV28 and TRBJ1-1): DVKVTQSSRYLVKRTGEKVFLECVQDMDHENMFWYRQDPGLGLRLIYFSYDVKMKEKGDIPEGYSVSREKKERFSLILESASTNQTSMYLCASIPGRYLEAFFGQGTRLTVV.

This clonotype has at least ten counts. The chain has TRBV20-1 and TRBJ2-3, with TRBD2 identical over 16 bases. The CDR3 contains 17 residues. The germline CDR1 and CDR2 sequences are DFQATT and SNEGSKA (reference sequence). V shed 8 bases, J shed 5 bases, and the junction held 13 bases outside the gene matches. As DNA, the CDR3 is TGCAGTTCCGGGACTAGCGGGAGGGCCGGAAGGTTAGATACGCAGTATTTT. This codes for CSSGTSGRAGRLDTQYF.

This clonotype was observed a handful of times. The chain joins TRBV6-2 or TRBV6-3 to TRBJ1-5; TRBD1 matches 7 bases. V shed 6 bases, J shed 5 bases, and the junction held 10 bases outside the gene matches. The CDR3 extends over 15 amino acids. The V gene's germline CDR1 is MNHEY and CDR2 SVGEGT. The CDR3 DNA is TGTGCCAGCAGCCCCCTCCCAGGGGGGTATCAGCCCCAGCATTTT. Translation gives CASSPLPGGYQPQHF.